These 14 T cell receptor beta chains share one sample of origin, sequenced in a study of Ad26.COV2.S vaccination and SARS-CoV-2 variants. As for treatment: some 19 received Ad26.COV2.S at low or high dose, single or two shots; a few received placebo; per-sample allocation not given. Sampling occurred on day 63 after the first vaccine or placebo injection. Profiled with immunoSEQ multiplex PCR; TCRdb holds only in-frame clones, not every one. The data contain a few hundred thousand clones, roughly 90% of them singletons. Sequenced material: peripheral blood, taken in a trial of Ad26.COV2.S vaccine versus placebo. Receptors originate from a person aged 18-60 years who received the Ad26.COV2.S COVID-19 vaccine or a placebo.

The CDR3 DNA reads TGTGCCAGCAGCTTAGGTCCGCTCCTCCTAAACAGCACAGATACGCAGTATTTT. Translated, it gives CASSLGPLLLNSTDTQYF. J is TRBJ2-3 and V is TRBV7-9; D remains ambiguous. V was clipped by 1 base and J by 0 bases, with 17 bases between them. CDR1 and CDR2 (germline): SEHNR, FQNEAQ (reference sequence). The CDR3 has 18 amino acids. Looking up the rest from reference TRBV7-9 and TRBJ2-3 gives the full variable domain: DTGVSQNPRHKITKRGQNVTFRCDPISEHNRLYWYRQTLGQGPEFLTYFQNEAQLEKSRLLSDRFSAERPKGSFSTLEIQRTEQGDSAMYLCASSLGPLLLNSTDTQYFGPGTRLTVL.

This clone occurred once. The V gene is TRBV19, the J gene TRBJ2-3; 11 nucleotides agree with TRBD2. This CDR3 contains 16 residues. V was clipped by 6 bases and J by 1 base; unmatched bases: 6. Per germline, CDR1 LNHDA and CDR2 SQIVND (reference sequence). CDR3 protein: CASSPLAGGRTDTQYF. For the CDR3, the DNA is TGTGCCAGTAGCCCCCTAGCGGGGGGCCGCACAGATACGCAGTATTTT.

This clone appeared a few times. Here the CDR3 reads CASSWTGSSYNSPLHF. DNA for the CDR3: TGTGCCAGTAGCTGGACAGGTAGCTCCTATAATTCACCCCTCCACTTT. The chain combines TRBV19 with TRBJ1-6; 7 bases agree with TRBD1. This CDR3 comprises 16 residues. Germline values: CDR1 LNHDA, CDR2 SQIVND (reference sequence). J lost 0 bases, V lost 6 bases, and 5 bases had no gene match.

V and J are TRBV12-3 or TRBV12-4 and TRBJ2-5; 9 nucleotides agree with TRBD1. With V trimmed by 6 bases and J by 5 bases, 4 bases remained unmatched. The CDR3 has 13 residues. The CDR3: CASRGGQGETQYF. DNA for the CDR3: TGTGCCAGCAGGGGTGGACAGGGGGAGACCCAGTACTTC.

In nucleotides, the CDR3 is TGCGCCAGCAGGCCTAGCGGGGGGACTCAAGAGACCCAGTACTTC. Translated, it gives CASRPSGGTQETQYF. The chain joins TRBV5-1 to TRBJ2-5; 11 bases fit TRBD2. This CDR3 is built from 15 residues. The trim removed 5 bases at V and 2 bases at J, leaving 5 bases unmatched. CDR1 SGHRS and CDR2 YFSETQ come from the germline V gene.

This sequence joins TRBV19 and TRBJ1-1, with D possibly being TRBD1 (6 bases). Germline V gives CDR1 LNHDA, CDR2 SQIVND (reference sequence). V lost 3 bases to trimming and J lost 3 bases, with 14 bases between them. The CDR3 is 15 amino acids. The CDR3 loop reads CASSIWGASDTEAFF. DNA for the CDR3: TGTGCCAGTAGTATTTGGGGGGCGTCGGACACTGAAGCTTTCTTT.

The gene calls are TRBV29-1 and TRBJ1-1; D is possibly TRBD1 (5 bases). Germline CDR1 SQVTM, CDR2 ANQGSEA. V dropped 3 bases and J dropped 0 bases, with 11 bases sitting between them. The CDR3 has 14 amino acids. The CDR3 region has the DNA TGCAGCGTTGAGAGGGGAACCATGAACACTGAAGCTTTCTTT. It specifies CSVERGTMNTEAFF.

The chain has TRBV9 and TRBJ1-2, with TRBD1 matching 8 bases. The CDR3 spans 15 residues. The germline gives CDR1 SGDLS, CDR2 YYNGEE. V shed 2 bases, J shed 2 bases, and the junction held 5 bases outside the gene matches. CDR3 sequence (DNA): TGTGCCAGCAGCGTTGGGGACAGGCTAAACTATGGCTACACCTTC. It codes for CASSVGDRLNYGYTF.

This clone has a single count. In DNA, the CDR3 is TGTGCCAGCAGCCCCCGGACTAGCGGGGGGGCCTACAATGAGCAGTTCTTC. As protein: CASSPRTSGGAYNEQFF. The chain has TRBV7-6 and TRBJ2-1; TRBD2 matches 15 bases. Germline-derived CDR1 and CDR2 are SGHVS and FNYEAQ. This CDR3 is 17 amino acids long. With V trimmed by 5 bases and J by 2 bases, 4 bases remained unmatched.

The chain links TRBV2 to TRBJ1-6; unclear D gene. The CDR3 is made up of 12 amino acids. The V gene lost 3 bases and the J gene lost 13 bases, with 10 bases spanning the gap. Germline CDR1 is SNHLY and CDR2 is FYNNEI. The CDR3 reads CASSDTIFPLHF. CDR3 nucleotides: TGTGCCAGCAGTGATACCATCTTTCCCCTCCACTTT.

The chain joins TRBV5-8 to TRBJ2-1, with TRBD2 identical over 11 bases. This CDR3 contains 19 residues. In germline, CDR1 is SGHTS, CDR2 YDEGEE. Germline trimming cut 3 bases from V and 3 bases from J; bases unmatched to any gene: 14. The CDR3 here is CASSSIPLAGGKFYNEQFF. As DNA, the CDR3 is TGTGCCAGCAGCTCAATTCCGCTAGCGGGGGGAAAATTCTACAATGAGCAGTTCTTC.

The chain joins TRBV6-5 to TRBJ2-3; either TRBD1 or TRBD2 may supply D (5 bases each). V was clipped by 6 bases and J by 4 bases, with 14 bases between them. The CDR3 consists of 14 residues. Germline V gene sequence: CDR1 MNHEY, CDR2 SVGAGI. The chain's CDR3 is CASRDLLGADTQYF. In nucleotides, the CDR3 is TGTGCCAGCAGGGACTTGTTGGGGGCAGATACGCAGTATTTT.

This chain uses TRBV7-8 with TRBJ2-7; 8 bases line up with TRBD2. The CDR3 extends over 17 amino acids. Trimming cost V 3 bases and J 1 base; bases outside gene matches: 11. Looked up from germline, CDR1 is SGHVS and CDR2 is FQNEAQ. The DNA of the CDR3 is TGTGCCAGCAGCTTGGCCGTAGCGGGGTTAGGTTCCTACGAGCAGTACTTC. Translating it yields CASSLAVAGLGSYEQYF.

This rearrangement joins TRBV4-1 to TRBJ1-2; no clear D. Germline CDR1 is MGHRA and CDR2 is YSYEKL. This CDR3 is 15 amino acids long. Trimming removed 1 base from V and 3 bases from J, with 12 bases in between. The CDR3, as DNA: TGCGCCAGCAGCCAAGTTAGGGCCTCCGACTATGGCTACACCTTC. Translating it yields CASSQVRASDYGYTF.